This T cell receptor (beta chain) was identified in a study of blood T cell repertoires in COVID-19 (dated by TCRdb to 2018 to 2020). Study-wide context: Samples covering the acute and convalescent phases of COVID-19 were provided by collaborators in the United States, Italy and Spain. Where available, HLA class I and class II types were obtained from metadata supplied by the sample provider rather than from assay-based typing. The repertoires were made available in a free public database intended to serve as a resource for research on the immune response to SARS-CoV-2. The material from the prospective study consisted of cDNA or gDNA derived from T cells, B-cell-depleted T cells, or PBMCs. Nearly every sample came with metadata listing a de-identified subject ID, COVID-19 status, age in years and sex. Deeply sampled blood TCRbeta repertoires from subjects exposed to, actively infected with, or recovered from COVID-19 were included in the dataset. Samples came from the ongoing ImmuneRACE study (first 160 participants) plus 1,254 subjects from 6 global collaborators. General findings and caveats noted by the study authors: Clinical and demographic metadata were provided uncurated, with the amount varying by source and participant.

This clone was seen once. No antigen is known for it. No base quality values were provided; no much bigger clone lies one nucleotide off. Per the germline V gene, LGHNT is the CDR1 and FRNRAP is the CDR2. V ends up 3 bases short and J 7 bases short, with an unmatched junction base count of 6. Taken from cysteine to phenylalanine, the CDR3 has 15 residues. CDR3 DNA only is kept here, 45 bases in frame from base 1. TCRbeta CDR3 regions were amplified from genomic DNA by means of the immunoSEQ Assay, a bias-controlled multiplex PCR. In the authors' own workflow: The number of nucleated cells in each sample was estimated by amplification of reference gene primers within the assay. To quantify the absolute abundance of each unique TCRbeta CDR3 rearrangement, sequence reads were collapsed and filtered. For each sample, productive Simpson clonality was calculated as the square root of Simpson's diversity index across productive rearrangements. The clones in this table, taken by TCRdb from immuneACCESS, are in-frame only. Not every clone is retained; where verified, under half of the shortfall comes from an unresolved V gene, and the cause of the rest is unknown. D and trimming were read from the DNA, whereas the V and J calls and clone size are those reported in that table. The sample contains some 180,000 clones, 80% of them found a single time. The ten largest clones take up approximately 14% of the sample.

Participants in the prospective study were aged about 18 to 89 years, lived in under 30 United States geographic areas, and enrolled through a virtual design. To assign participants to cohorts, the prospective study relied on clinical history that participants themselves reported in a screening survey and a study questionnaire. A participant counted as exposed if, within 2 weeks of entering the study, that participant had been in contact with someone who had a PCR-confirmed or clinician-diagnosed COVID-19 case. In the prospective study, whole blood, serum and a nasopharyngeal or oropharyngeal swab were collected from each participant by mobile phlebotomists. Participants in the prospective study had the option to provide additional blood draws and questionnaires over a 2-month period. Before DNA extraction, blood samples from the prospective study were shipped at room temperature or frozen.

The specimen was PBMCs or T cells enriched from blood (not recorded which). The chain is assembled from TRBV12-5 and TRBJ2-1; the central 10 bases match TRBD1. The clonotype originates from a man in his 60s who had been exposed to COVID-19. The CDR3 amino acid sequence is: CASGFGDRGLNEQFF. DNA sequence: TGTGCTAGTGGTTTCGGGGACAGGGGTTTGAATGAGCAGTTCTTC.